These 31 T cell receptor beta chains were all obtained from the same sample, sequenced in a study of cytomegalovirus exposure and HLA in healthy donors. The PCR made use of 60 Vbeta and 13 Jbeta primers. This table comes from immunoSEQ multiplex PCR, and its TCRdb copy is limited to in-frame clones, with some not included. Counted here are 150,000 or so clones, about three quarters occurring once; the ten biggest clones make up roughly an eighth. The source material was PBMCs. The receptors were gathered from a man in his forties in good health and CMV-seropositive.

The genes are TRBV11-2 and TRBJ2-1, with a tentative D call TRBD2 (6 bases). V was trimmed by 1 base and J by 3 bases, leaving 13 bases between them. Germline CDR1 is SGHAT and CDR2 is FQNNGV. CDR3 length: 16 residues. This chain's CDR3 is CASSLVGSGGYNEQFF. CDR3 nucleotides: TGTGCCAGCAGCTTAGTGGGTAGCGGAGGCTACAATGAGCAGTTCTTC.

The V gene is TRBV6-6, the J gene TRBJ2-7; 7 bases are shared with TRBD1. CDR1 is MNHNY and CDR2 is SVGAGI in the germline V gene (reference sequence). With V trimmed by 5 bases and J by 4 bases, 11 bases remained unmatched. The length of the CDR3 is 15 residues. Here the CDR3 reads CASSRLAGGLYEQYF. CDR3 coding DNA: TGTGCCAGCAGTCGCCTGGCAGGGGGTCTATACGAGCAGTACTTC.

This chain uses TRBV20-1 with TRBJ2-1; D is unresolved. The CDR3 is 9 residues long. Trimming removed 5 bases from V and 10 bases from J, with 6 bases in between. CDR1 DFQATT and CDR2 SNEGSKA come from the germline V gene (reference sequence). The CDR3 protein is CSAEEEQFF. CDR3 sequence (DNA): TGCAGTGCTGAGGAAGAGCAGTTCTTC.

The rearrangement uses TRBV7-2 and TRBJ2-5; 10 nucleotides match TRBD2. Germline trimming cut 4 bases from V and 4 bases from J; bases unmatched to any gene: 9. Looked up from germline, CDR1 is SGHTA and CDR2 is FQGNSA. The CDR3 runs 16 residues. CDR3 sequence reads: CASSYQGLAGGETQYF. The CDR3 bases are TGTGCCAGCAGCTACCAGGGCTTAGCGGGAGGAGAGACCCAGTACTTC.

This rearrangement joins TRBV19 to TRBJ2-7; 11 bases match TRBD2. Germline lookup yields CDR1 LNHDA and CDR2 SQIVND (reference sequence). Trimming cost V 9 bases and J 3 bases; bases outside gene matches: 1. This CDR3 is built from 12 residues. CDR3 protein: CARGTSGYEQYF. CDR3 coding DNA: TGTGCCAGAGGGACTAGCGGCTACGAGCAGTACTTC.

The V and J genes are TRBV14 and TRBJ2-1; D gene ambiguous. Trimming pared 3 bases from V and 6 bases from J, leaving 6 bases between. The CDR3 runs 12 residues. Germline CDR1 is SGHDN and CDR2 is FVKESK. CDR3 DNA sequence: TGTGCCAGCAGCCATTATTCCAATGAGCAGTTCTTC. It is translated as CASSHYSNEQFF.

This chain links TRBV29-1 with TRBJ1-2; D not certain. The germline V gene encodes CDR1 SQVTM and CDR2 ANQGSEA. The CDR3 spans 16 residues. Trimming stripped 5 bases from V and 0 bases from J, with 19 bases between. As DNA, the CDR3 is TGCAGCGTTCGGGATCCGGGCGTGGGAGCTAACTATGGCTACACCTTC. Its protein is CSVRDPGVGANYGYTF.

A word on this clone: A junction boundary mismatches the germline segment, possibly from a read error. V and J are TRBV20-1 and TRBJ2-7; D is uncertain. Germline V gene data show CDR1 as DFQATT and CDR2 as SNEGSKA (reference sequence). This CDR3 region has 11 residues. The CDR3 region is CSAQPLVEQCF. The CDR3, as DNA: TGCAGTGCTCAACCGCTGGTGGAGCAGTGCTTC.

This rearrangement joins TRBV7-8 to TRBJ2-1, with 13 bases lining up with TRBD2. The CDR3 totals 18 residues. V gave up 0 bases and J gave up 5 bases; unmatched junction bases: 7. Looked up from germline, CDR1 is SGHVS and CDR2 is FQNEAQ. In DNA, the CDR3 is TGTGCCAGCAGCTTAGCGCGAGGACTAGCGGGAGCAAACAATGAGCAGTTCTTC. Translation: CASSLARGLAGANNEQFF.

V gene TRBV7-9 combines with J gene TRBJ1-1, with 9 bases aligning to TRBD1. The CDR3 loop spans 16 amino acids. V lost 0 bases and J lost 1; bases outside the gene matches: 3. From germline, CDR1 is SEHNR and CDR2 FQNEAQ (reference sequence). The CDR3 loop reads CASSLAVGQGNTEAFF. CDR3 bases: TGTGCCAGCAGCTTAGCGGTGGGACAGGGGAACACTGAAGCTTTCTTT.

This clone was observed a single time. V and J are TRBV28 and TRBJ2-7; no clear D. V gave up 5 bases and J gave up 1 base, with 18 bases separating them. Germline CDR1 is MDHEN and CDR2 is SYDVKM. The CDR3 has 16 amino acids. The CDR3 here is CASSALSPLRSYEQYF. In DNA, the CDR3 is TGTGCCAGCAGTGCACTCTCACCCTTGAGGTCCTACGAGCAGTACTTC.

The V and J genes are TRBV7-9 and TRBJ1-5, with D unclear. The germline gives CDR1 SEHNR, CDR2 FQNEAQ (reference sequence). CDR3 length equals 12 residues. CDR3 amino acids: CAVESTNQPQHF. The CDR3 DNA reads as TGTGCAGTCGAGAGCACGAATCAGCCCCAGCATTTT.

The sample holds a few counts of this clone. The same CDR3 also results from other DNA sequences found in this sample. The CDR3 region has the DNA TGTGCCAGCAGTGAGGGAGGGTATGGCTACACCTTC. Protein sequence: CASSEGGYGYTF. The V call is TRBV6-1, the J call TRBJ1-2; no clear D. The V gene's germline CDR1 is MNHNS and CDR2 SASEGT. CDR3 length equals 12 residues. Trimming cost V 3 bases and J 5 bases, with 7 bases left between them.

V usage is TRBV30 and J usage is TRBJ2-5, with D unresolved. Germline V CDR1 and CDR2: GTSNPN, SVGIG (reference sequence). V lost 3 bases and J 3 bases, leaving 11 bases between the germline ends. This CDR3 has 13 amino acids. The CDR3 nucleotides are TGTGCCTGGAGGGCGACTGGCGAAGAGACCCAGTACTTC. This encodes CAWRATGEETQYF.

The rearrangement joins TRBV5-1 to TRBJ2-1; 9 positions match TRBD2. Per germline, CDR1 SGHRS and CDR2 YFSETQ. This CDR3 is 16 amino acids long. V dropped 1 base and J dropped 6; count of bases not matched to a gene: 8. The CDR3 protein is CASSLWAREGFNEQFF. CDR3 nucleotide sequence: TGCGCCAGCAGCTTGTGGGCGCGGGAGGGATTCAATGAGCAGTTCTTC.

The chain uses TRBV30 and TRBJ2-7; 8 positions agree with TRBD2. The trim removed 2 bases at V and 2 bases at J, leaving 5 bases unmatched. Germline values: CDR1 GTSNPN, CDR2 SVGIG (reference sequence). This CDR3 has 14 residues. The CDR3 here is CAWSPFGGAYEQYF. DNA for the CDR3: TGTGCCTGGAGTCCCTTCGGGGGGGCCTACGAGCAGTACTTC.

In DNA form, the CDR3 reads TGTGCCAGACGTAGAGCGGGATTGGATGGCTACACCTTC. As protein: CARRRAGLDGYTF. The rearrangement uses TRBV19 and TRBJ1-2; D gene unclear. The CDR3 loop spans 13 amino acids. The germline V gene has CDR1 LNHDA and CDR2 SQIVND (reference sequence). V lost 9 bases, J lost 6 bases, and 17 bases lay in between. The full variable domain, with the rest looked up from reference TRBV19 and TRBJ1-2, is DGGITQSPKYLFRKEGQNVTLSCEQNLNHDAMYWYRQDPGQGLRLIYYSQIVNDFQKGDIAEGYSVSREKKESFPLTVTSAQKNPTAFYLCARRRAGLDGYTFGSGTRLTVV.

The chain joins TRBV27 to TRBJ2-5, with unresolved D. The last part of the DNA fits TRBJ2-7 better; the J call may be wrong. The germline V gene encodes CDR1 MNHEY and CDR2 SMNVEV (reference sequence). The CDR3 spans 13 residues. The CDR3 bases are TGTGCCAGCAGTTTAGGTATCACCTACGAGCAGTACTTC. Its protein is CASSLGITYEQYF.

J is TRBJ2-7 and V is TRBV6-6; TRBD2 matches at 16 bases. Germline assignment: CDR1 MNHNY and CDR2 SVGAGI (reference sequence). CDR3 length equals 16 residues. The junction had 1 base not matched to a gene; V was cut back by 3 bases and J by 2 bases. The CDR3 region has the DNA TGTGCCAGCAGTTATGGGACTAGCGGGAGGGCCTACGAGCAGTACTTC. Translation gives CASSYGTSGRAYEQYF.

DNA of the CDR3: TGTGCCAGCAGCCCGACTGGGGTAGCGGGAGGGTCGGTAGATACGCAGTATTTT. Translating it yields CASSPTGVAGGSVDTQYF. V gene TRBV9 combines with J gene TRBJ2-3, with 11 bases aligning to TRBD2. Trimming took 4 bases from V and 5 from J; bases not matched to a gene: 15. The CDR3 is 18 residues long. Germline V gives CDR1 SGDLS, CDR2 YYNGEE.

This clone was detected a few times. Here the CDR3 reads CASSHSPGLADEQFF. The CDR3 DNA sequence: TGCGCCAGCAGCCACTCACCGGGACTAGCGGATGAGCAGTTCTTC. The chain couples TRBV4-1 to TRBJ2-1; the match to TRBD2 covers 11 bases. This CDR3 region has 15 residues. V was pared by 3 bases and J by 8 bases, with 6 bases of the junction left unmatched. The germline CDR1 and CDR2 sequences are MGHRA and YSYEKL.

CDR3 amino acids: CASSSLAGDSYNEQFF. The DNA of the CDR3 is TGTGCCAGCAGCTCCTTAGCGGGAGACTCCTACAATGAGCAGTTCTTC. This chain links TRBV7-8 with TRBJ2-1; 9 positions match TRBD2. Germline V gene lookup returns CDR1 SGHVS and CDR2 FQNEAQ. There are 16 residues in the CDR3. Trimming cost V 4 bases and J 0 bases; bases outside gene matches: 4.

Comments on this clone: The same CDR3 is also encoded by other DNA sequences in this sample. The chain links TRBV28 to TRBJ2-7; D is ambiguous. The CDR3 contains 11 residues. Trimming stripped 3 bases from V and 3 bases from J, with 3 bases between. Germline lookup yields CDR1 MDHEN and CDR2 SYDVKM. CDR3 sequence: CASSLRYEQYF. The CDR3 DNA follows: TGTGCCAGCAGTTTGCGCTACGAGCAGTACTTC.

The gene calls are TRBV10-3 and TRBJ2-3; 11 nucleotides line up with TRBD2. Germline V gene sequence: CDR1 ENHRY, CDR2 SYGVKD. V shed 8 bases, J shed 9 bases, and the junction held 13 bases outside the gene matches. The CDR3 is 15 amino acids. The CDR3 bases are TGTGCCATCCCCGAGGGGCTAGCGGGAGGAGGAACGCAGTATTTT. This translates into CAIPEGLAGGGTQYF.

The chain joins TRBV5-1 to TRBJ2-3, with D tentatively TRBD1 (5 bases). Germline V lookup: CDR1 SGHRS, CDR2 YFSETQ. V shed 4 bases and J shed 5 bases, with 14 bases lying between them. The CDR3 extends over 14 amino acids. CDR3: CASSKGELVDTQYF. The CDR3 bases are TGCGCCAGCAGCAAAGGGGAATTGGTAGATACGCAGTATTTT. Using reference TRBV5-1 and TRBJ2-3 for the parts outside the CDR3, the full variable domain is KAGVTQTPRYLIKTRGQQVTLSCSPISGHRSVSWYQQTPGQGLQFLFEYFSETQRNKGNFPGRFSGRQFSNSRSEMNVSTLELGDSALYLCASSKGELVDTQYFGPGTRLTVL.

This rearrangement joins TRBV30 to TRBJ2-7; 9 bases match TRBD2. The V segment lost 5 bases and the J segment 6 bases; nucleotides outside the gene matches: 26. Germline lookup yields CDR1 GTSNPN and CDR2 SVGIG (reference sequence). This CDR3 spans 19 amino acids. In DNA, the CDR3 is TGTGCCTGGGACATTGAATTCTCGCTGAATGCGGCGGGAGGGCCCGAGCAGTACTTC. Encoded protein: CAWDIEFSLNAAGGPEQYF.

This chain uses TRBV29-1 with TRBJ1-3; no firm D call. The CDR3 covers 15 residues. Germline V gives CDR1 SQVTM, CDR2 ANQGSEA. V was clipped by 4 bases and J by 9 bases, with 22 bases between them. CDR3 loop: CSVGEGSPRETTIYF. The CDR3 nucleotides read TGCAGCGTTGGGGAGGGTTCCCCTCGTGAGACCACCATATATTTT.

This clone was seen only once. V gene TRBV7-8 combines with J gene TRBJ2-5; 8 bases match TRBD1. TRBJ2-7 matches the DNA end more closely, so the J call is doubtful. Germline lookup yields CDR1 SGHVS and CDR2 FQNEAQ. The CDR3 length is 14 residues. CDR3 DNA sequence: TGTGCCAGCAGCCCAAGGACAGGGAACGACGAGCAGTACTTC. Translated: CASSPRTGNDEQYF.

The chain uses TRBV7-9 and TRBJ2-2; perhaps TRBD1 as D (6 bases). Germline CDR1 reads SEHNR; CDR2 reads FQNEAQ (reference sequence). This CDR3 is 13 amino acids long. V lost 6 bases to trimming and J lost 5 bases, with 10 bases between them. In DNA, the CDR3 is TGTGCCAGCAGGCAAACAGGGACCGGGGAGCTGTTTTTT. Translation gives CASRQTGTGELFF. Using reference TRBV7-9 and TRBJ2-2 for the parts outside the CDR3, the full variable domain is DTGVSQNPRHKITKRGQNVTFRCDPISEHNRLYWYRQTLGQGPEFLTYFQNEAQLEKSRLLSDRFSAERPKGSFSTLEIQRTEQGDSAMYLCASRQTGTGELFFGEGSRLTVL.

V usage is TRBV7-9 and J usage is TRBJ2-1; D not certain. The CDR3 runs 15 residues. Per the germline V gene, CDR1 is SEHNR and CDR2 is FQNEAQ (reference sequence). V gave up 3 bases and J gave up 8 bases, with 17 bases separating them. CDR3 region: CASSLLTIDIDEQFF. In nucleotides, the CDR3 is TGTGCCAGCAGCTTGTTGACGATCGACATCGATGAGCAGTTCTTC.

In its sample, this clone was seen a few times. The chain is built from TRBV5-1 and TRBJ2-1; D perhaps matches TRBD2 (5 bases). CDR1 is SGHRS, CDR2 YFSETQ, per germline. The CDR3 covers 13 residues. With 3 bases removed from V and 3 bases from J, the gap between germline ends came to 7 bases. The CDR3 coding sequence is TGCGCCAGCAGCTCCGGGATCTACAATGAGCAGTTCTTC. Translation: CASSSGIYNEQFF.